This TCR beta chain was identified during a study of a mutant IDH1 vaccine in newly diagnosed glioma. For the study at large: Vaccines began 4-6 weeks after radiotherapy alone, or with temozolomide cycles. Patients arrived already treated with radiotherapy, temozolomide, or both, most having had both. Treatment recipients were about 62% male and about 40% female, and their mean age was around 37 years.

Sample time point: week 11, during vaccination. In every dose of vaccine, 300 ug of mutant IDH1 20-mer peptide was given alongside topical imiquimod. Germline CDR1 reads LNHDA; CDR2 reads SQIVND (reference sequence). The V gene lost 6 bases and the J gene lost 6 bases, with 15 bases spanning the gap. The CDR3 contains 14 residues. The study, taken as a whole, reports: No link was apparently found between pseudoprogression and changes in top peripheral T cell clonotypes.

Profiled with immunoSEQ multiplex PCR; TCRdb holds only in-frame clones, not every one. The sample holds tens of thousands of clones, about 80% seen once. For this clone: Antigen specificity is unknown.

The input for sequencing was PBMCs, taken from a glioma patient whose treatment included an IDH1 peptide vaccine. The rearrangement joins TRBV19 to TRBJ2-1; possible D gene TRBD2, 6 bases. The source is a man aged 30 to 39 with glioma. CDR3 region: CASRSSVSGNEQFF. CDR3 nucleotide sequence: TGTGCCAGTAGGTCGTCAGTTAGCGGCAATGAGCAGTTCTTC.